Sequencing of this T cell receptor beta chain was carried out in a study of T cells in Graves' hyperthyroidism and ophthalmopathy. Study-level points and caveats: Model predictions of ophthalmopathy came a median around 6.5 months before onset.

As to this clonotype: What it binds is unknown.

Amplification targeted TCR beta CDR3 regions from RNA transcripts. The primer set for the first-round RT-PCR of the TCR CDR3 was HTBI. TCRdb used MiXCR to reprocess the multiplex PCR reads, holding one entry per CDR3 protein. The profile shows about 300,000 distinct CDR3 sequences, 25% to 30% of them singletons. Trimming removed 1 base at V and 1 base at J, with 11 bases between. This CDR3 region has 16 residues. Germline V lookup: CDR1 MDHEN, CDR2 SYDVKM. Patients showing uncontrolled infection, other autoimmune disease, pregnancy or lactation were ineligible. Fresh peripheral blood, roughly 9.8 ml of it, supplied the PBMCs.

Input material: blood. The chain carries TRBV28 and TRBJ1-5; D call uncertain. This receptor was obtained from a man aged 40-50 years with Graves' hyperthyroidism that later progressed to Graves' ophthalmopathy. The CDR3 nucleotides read TGTGCCAGCAGTTTATTTAGATCCGGGAGCAATCAGCCCCAGCATTTT. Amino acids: CASSLFRSGSNQPQHF.